Listed below are T cell receptor beta chains from one sample, sequenced in a study of blood T cell repertoires in COVID-19. TCRdb keeps only in-frame clones here, not all; method: immunoSEQ multiplex PCR. This sample carries about 91,000 clones, more than 70% of them seen once, and the ten largest clones take approximately 24%. The sequencing sample was made of peripheral blood. These receptors originate from a man between 65 and 85 years old with acute or convalescent COVID-19. Both conserved end residues are part of each CDR3. The D gene is left open where the match is weak. A clone size is listed for some rows: how often the clone was seen (once, few, many), or a class if it is expanded.

size: .; D: TRBD1; J: TRBJ2-3; V: TRBV7-8; CDR3: CASSPRDRGF; DNA: TGTGCCAGCAGCCCCCGGGACAGGGGTTTT
size: .; D: .; J: TRBJ1-2; V: TRBV19; CDR3: CASSTERRTGRGYTF; DNA: TGTGCCAGTAGTACTGAACGACGGACTGGGAGGGGCTACACCTTC
size: .; D: .; J: TRBJ1-5; V: TRBV19; CDR3: CASSIARNQPQHF; DNA: TGTGCCAGTAGTATTGCCCGGAATCAGCCCCAGCATTTT
size: .; D: .; J: TRBJ2-7; V: TRBV14; CDR3: CASSQLPGISYEQYF; DNA: TGTGCCAGCAGCCAATTGCCAGGGATCTCCTACGAGCAGTACTTC
size: .; D: TRBD2; J: TRBJ2-3; V: TRBV28; CDR3: CASSPGTSGSTDTQYF; DNA: TGTGCCAGCAGCCCCGGGACTAGCGGTAGCACAGATACGCAGTATTTT
size: .; D: TRBD2; J: TRBJ2-7; V: TRBV5-4; CDR3: CASSLTREGLGEQYF; DNA: TGTGCCAGCAGCTTGACCCGGGAAGGACTAGGAGAGCAGTACTTC
size: .; D: .; J: TRBJ2-1; V: TRBV6-5; CDR3: CASSYVGEGGEQFF; DNA: TGTGCCAGCAGTTACGTGGGAGAGGGAGGTGAGCAGTTCTTC
size: once; D: TRBD1; J: TRBJ1-2; V: TRBV6-2/TRBV6-3; CDR3: CASSPTAGGGGYTF; DNA: TGTGCCAGCAGCCCCACCGCAGGGGGCGGAGGCTACACCTTC
size: .; D: .; J: TRBJ2-7; V: TRBV7-9; CDR3: CASSPRFYEQYF; DNA: TGTGCCAGCAGCCCTAGGTTTTACGAGCAGTACTTC
size: .; D: .; J: TRBJ2-7; V: TRBV2; CDR3: CASRTSARRDGANEQYF; DNA: TGTGCCAGCAGGACATCGGCTAGGCGGGACGGTGCCAACGAGCAGTACTTC
size: few; D: .; J: TRBJ2-1; V: TRBV11-3; CDR3: CASSSEGGGEQFF; DNA: TGTGCCAGCAGCTCCGAAGGGGGTGGTGAGCAGTTCTTC
size: .; D: TRBD2; J: TRBJ2-7; V: TRBV5-1; CDR3: CASTNNVAGAGGEQYF; DNA: TGCGCCAGCACTAACAACGTAGCGGGAGCGGGGGGGGAGCAGTACTTC
size: .; D: TRBD1; J: TRBJ2-3; V: TRBV5-1; CDR3: CASSLVQGTDTQYF; DNA: TGCGCCAGCAGCTTGGTACAGGGGACAGATACGCAGTATTTT
size: .; D: TRBD1; J: TRBJ2-3; V: TRBV5-4; CDR3: CASSPGDRGGTDTQYF; DNA: TGTGCCAGCAGCCCGGGGGACAGGGGTGGCACAGATACGCAGTATTTT
size: .; D: .; J: TRBJ2-7; V: TRBV11-3; CDR3: CASSLDVSSYEQYF; DNA: TGTGCCAGCAGCTTAGACGTCAGCTCCTACGAGCAGTACTTC
size: few; D: .; J: TRBJ2-5; V: TRBV7-2; CDR3: CASSKPGLKRETQYF; DNA: TGTGCCAGCAGCAAACCGGGACTCAAACGGGAGACCCAGTACTTC
size: few; D: .; J: TRBJ2-7; V: TRBV7-9; CDR3: CASSLAASIREQYF; DNA: TGTGCCAGCAGCTTAGCGGCTAGCATCCGCGAGCAGTACTTC
size: .; D: .; J: TRBJ2-1; V: TRBV19; CDR3: CASSIGDNYNEQFF; DNA: TGTGCCAGTAGTATAGGGGACAACTACAATGAGCAGTTCTTC
size: .; D: .; J: TRBJ1-1; V: TRBV27; CDR3: CASSRRENTEAFF; DNA: TGTGCCAGCAGTCGCAGGGAGAACACTGAAGCTTTCTTT
size: .; D: TRBD1; J: TRBJ2-1; V: TRBV20-1; CDR3: CSASRGQAYEQFF; DNA: TGCAGTGCTAGTAGGGGACAGGCCTATGAGCAGTTCTTC
size: .; D: TRBD2; J: TRBJ2-1; V: TRBV5-1; CDR3: CASSLTLAGANEQFF; DNA: TGCGCCAGCAGCTTGACTCTAGCGGGAGCGAATGAGCAGTTCTTC
size: .; D: TRBD2; J: TRBJ2-3; V: TRBV20-1; CDR3: CSASGSSGRSDTQYF; DNA: TGCAGTGCTAGTGGATCTAGCGGGAGGTCAGATACGCAGTATTTT
size: .; D: TRBD1; J: TRBJ1-5; V: TRBV6-5; CDR3: CASSYSGTGAQPQHF; DNA: TGTGCCAGCAGTTACTCCGGGACAGGGGCTCAGCCCCAGCATTTT
size: .; D: .; J: TRBJ2-6; V: TRBV7-6; CDR3: CASSLSDTRSGANVLTF; DNA: TGTGCCAGCAGCTTATCGGACACTCGCTCTGGGGCCAACGTCCTGACTTTC
size: .; D: TRBD1; J: TRBJ1-2; V: TRBV12-3/TRBV12-4; CDR3: CASGRQGGNTF; DNA: TGTGCCAGCGGCCGACAGGGGGGAAACACCTTC
size: .; D: TRBD1; J: TRBJ2-7; V: TRBV6-5; CDR3: CASKGTGSYEQYF; DNA: TGTGCCAGCAAGGGGACAGGGTCTTACGAGCAGTACTTC
size: many; D: .; J: TRBJ2-1; V: TRBV5-1; CDR3: CASSHSGTALYNEQFF; DNA: TGCGCCAGCAGCCACTCCGGGACTGCCCTATACAATGAGCAGTTCTTC
size: .; D: .; J: TRBJ2-1; V: TRBV24-1; CDR3: CATSEPLAPQFF; DNA: TGTGCCACCAGTGAGCCACTAGCCCCGCAGTTCTTC
size: .; D: .; J: TRBJ1-1; V: TRBV5-1; CDR3: CASSLSRGGPPNTEAFF; DNA: TGCGCCAGCAGCTTGTCTAGGGGGGGGCCGCCTAACACTGAAGCTTTCTTT
size: .; D: .; J: TRBJ2-6; V: TRBV28; CDR3: CASSEGTISGANVLTF; DNA: TGTGCCAGCAGTGAAGGGACAATCTCTGGGGCCAACGTCCTGACTTTC
size: .; D: .; J: TRBJ1-6; V: TRBV2; CDR3: CASDGANNSPLHF; DNA: TGTGCCAGCGATGGGGCAAATAATTCACCCCTCCACTTT
size: once; D: .; J: TRBJ2-1; V: TRBV5-6; CDR3: CASSLPGNEQFF; DNA: TGTGCCAGCAGCCTCCCCGGGAATGAGCAGTTCTTC
size: .; D: .; J: TRBJ2-7; V: TRBV12-2; CDR3: CASRWPGQGAYEQYF; DNA: TGTGCAAGTCGCTGGCCGGGACAGGGGGCCTACGAGCAGTACTTC
size: .; D: .; J: TRBJ1-4; V: TRBV9; CDR3: CASSRGGVGEKLFF; DNA: TGTGCCAGCAGCAGAGGGGGGGTAGGCGAAAAACTGTTTTTT
size: .; D: TRBD1; J: TRBJ1-4; V: TRBV5-1; CDR3: CASRRQGGENEKLFF; DNA: TGCGCCAGCAGACGACAGGGTGGGGAAAATGAAAAACTGTTTTTT
size: .; D: .; J: TRBJ2-7; V: TRBV9; CDR3: CASSGGASDYEQYF; DNA: TGTGCCAGCAGCGGAGGGGCTAGCGACTACGAGCAGTACTTC
size: few; D: TRBD2; J: TRBJ2-6; V: TRBV30; CDR3: CAWGGDGLAGGPVPSGANVLTF; DNA: TGTGCCTGGGGCGGGGACGGACTAGCGGGAGGGCCGGTGCCGTCGGGGGCCAACGTCCTGACTTTC
size: .; D: .; J: TRBJ2-1; V: TRBV13; CDR3: CASSSTRLSYNEQFF; DNA: TGTGCCAGCAGCTCGACTAGGCTCTCCTACAATGAGCAGTTCTTC
size: .; D: TRBD1; J: TRBJ2-2; V: TRBV5-1; CDR3: CASSLGPGQVNTGELFF; DNA: TGCGCCAGCAGCCTCGGACCGGGACAGGTTAACACCGGGGAGCTGTTTTTT
size: .; D: TRBD2; J: TRBJ2-1; V: TRBV28; CDR3: CASSLSSGRTKDGEQFF; DNA: TGTGCCAGCAGTTTATCTAGCGGGAGGACAAAGGATGGTGAGCAGTTCTTC
size: once; D: TRBD1; J: TRBJ2-3; V: TRBV30; CDR3: CAWDRGSADTQYF; DNA: TGTGCCTGGGACAGGGGATCAGCAGATACGCAGTATTTT
size: .; D: TRBD2; J: TRBJ2-3; V: TRBV11-2; CDR3: CASSPGLAGSTDTQYF; DNA: TGTGCCAGCAGCCCCGGACTAGCGGGCAGCACAGATACGCAGTATTTT
size: .; D: TRBD1; J: TRBJ1-1; V: TRBV5-4; CDR3: CASSWDRATNTEAFF; DNA: TGTGCCAGCAGCTGGGACAGGGCAACGAACACTGAAGCTTTCTTT
size: .; D: TRBD1; J: TRBJ2-3; V: TRBV27; CDR3: CASSLLQGKADTQYF; DNA: TGTGCCAGCAGTTTATTACAGGGGAAGGCAGATACGCAGTATTTT
size: .; D: TRBD1; J: TRBJ2-5; V: TRBV5-4; CDR3: CASSLGQGAAQETQYF; DNA: TGTGCCAGCAGCCTAGGACAGGGGGCGGCTCAAGAGACCCAGTACTTC
size: .; D: .; J: TRBJ1-2; V: TRBV12-1; CDR3: CASSSPGQGAEYGYTF; DNA: TGTGCCAGCAGCTCCCCGGGACAGGGGGCGGAATATGGCTACACCTTC
size: .; D: TRBD2; J: TRBJ2-1; V: TRBV28; CDR3: CASSSLAADYNEQFF; DNA: TGTGCCAGCAGTTCACTAGCGGCCGATTACAATGAGCAGTTCTTC
size: .; D: .; J: TRBJ2-7; V: TRBV11-3; CDR3: CASSLGGSSYEQYF; DNA: TGTGCCAGCAGCTTAGGTGGCAGCTCCTACGAGCAGTACTTC
size: .; D: .; J: TRBJ2-7; V: TRBV5-6; CDR3: CASSPGHRLGYEQYF; DNA: TGTGCCAGCAGCCCTGGACATCGATTAGGCTACGAGCAGTACTTC
size: few; D: .; J: TRBJ2-3; V: TRBV6-2/TRBV6-3; CDR3: CASSTATDTQYF; DNA: TGTGCCAGCAGTACAGCCACAGATACGCAGTATTTT
size: .; D: TRBD1; J: TRBJ2-2; V: TRBV11-1; CDR3: CASSLRPGQAGELFF; DNA: TGTGCCAGCAGCTTAAGGCCGGGACAGGCCGGGGAGCTGTTTTTT
size: .; D: .; J: TRBJ1-1; V: TRBV5-1; CDR3: CASSLNQGRNTEAFF; DNA: TGCGCCAGCAGCTTGAATCAGGGGAGGAACACTGAAGCTTTCTTT
size: .; D: TRBD2; J: TRBJ2-7; V: TRBV7-6; CDR3: CASSSSVPGLAVTYEQYF; DNA: TGTGCCAGCAGCTCCAGCGTCCCGGGACTAGCGGTAACCTACGAGCAGTACTTC